Sequencing of this TCR beta chain was carried out in a study of shared clonotypes between healthy human individuals. The wider study: Per donor, CD8 memory used one plate, CD8 naive used two, CD4 memory used three and CD4 naive used three. Study-wide findings and caveats: Specimens sampled were limited to blood, with tissue repertoires likely differing. Incomplete sequencing of sorted subsets was indicated by rarefaction despite large depth.

Comments on this clone: Its target is not known.

The study separated CD4+ cells into CD45RA+ naive and CD45RA-negative memory subsets. Clones were sequenced by immunoSEQ multiplex PCR, and TCRdb holds only the in-frame ones, with some missing. The table includes 950,000 to 1,100,000 clones, approximately 70% detected once. The CDR3 spans 10 residues. The germline gives CDR1 SNHLY, CDR2 FYNNEI. Trimming took off 4 bases at V and 4 bases at J, with 0 bases between the two ends. The receptor was derived from a man aged 18-30 years in good health. Sequencing was performed on memory CD4+ T cells sorted from blood. The subset here: CD45RA-negative fraction. The V and J genes are TRBV2 and TRBJ2-3; no clear D. The CDR3 is CASSADTQYF. The CDR3 DNA is TGTGCCAGCAGTGCAGATACGCAGTATTTT.